Shown below are 7 T cell receptor beta chains from a single sample sequenced in a study of blood T cells in healthy people across ages. A second 7 to 11 cycle PCR used barcoded and J-beta primers. TCRdb reprocessed the 5' RACE reads via MiXCR and lists one record per CDR3 protein. The repertoire has around 1,900,000 distinct CDR3 sequences, 30% to 40% of them found once; the top ten carry approximately 22%. Specimen: blood. These receptors were obtained from a human donor in good health.

This clonotype was recorded a few times. The chain combines TRBV4-3 with TRBJ2-1, with D perhaps matching TRBD2 (5 bases). The CDR3 is 14 residues long. V lost 1 base, J lost 10 bases, and 14 bases lay in between. Looked up from germline, CDR1 is LGHNA and CDR2 is YSLEER. The CDR3 sequence: CASSQGLLPGEQFF. The CDR3 bases are TGCGCCAGCAGCCAAGGTCTCCTCCCGGGGGAGCAGTTCTTC.

This clonotype appeared once. As DNA, the CDR3 is TGCGCCAGCAGCTTGTATGGGCAGAGCACAGATACGCAGTATTTT. As protein: CASSLYGQSTDTQYF. The V and J genes are TRBV5-1 and TRBJ2-3; no firm D call. The ends were cut back, 1 base at V and 0 bases at J, with 9 bases in the middle. CDR1 SGHRS and CDR2 YFSETQ come from the germline V gene. The CDR3 is 15 residues long. The whole variable domain, remainder taken from reference TRBV5-1 and TRBJ2-3, is KAGVTQTPRYLIKTRGQQVTLSCSPISGHRSVSWYQQTPGQGLQFLFEYFSETQRNKGNFPGRFSGRQFSNSRSEMNVSTLELGDSALYLCASSLYGQSTDTQYFGPGTRLTVL.

The chain uses TRBV4-1 and TRBJ1-5; D gene uncertain. This CDR3 has 14 amino acids. Germline CDR1 and CDR2: MGHRA and YSYEKL. V was trimmed by 1 base and J by 4 bases, leaving 8 bases between them. Here the CDR3 DNA reads TGCGCCAGCAGCCAAGGACAAACTAATCAGCCCCAGCATTTT. Amino acids: CASSQGQTNQPQHF.

In this sample, this clonotype turned up a few times. The V gene is TRBV6-6, the J gene TRBJ2-1; the match to TRBD2 covers 8 bases. Germline lookup yields CDR1 MNHNY and CDR2 SVGAGI (reference sequence). V was clipped by 2 bases and J by 7 bases; unmatched bases: 7. This CDR3 is built from 15 residues. The CDR3 coding sequence is TGTGCCAGCAGTTACCAGGCGGGGGGAGCAAATGAGCAGTTCTTC. It specifies CASSYQAGGANEQFF.

The genes are TRBV5-4 and TRBJ1-3, with 10 bases matching TRBD1. The V gene's germline CDR1 is SGHNT and CDR2 YYREEE (reference sequence). Germline trimming cut 4 bases from V and 7 bases from J; bases unmatched to any gene: 8. The CDR3 contains 15 residues. The CDR3 DNA sequence: TGTGCCAGCAGCCCAGGGGACAGGGGAACTAACACCATATATTTT. It encodes CASSPGDRGTNTIYF.

The V gene is TRBV13, the J gene TRBJ2-5; D uncertain. CDR1 and CDR2 from the germline V gene are PRHDT and FYEKMQ (reference sequence). This CDR3 is 14 amino acids long. Deletions cut 5 bases from V and 2 bases from J, with 12 bases between. The CDR3 loop is CASSEGNRQETQYF. The CDR3 DNA sequence: TGTGCCAGCAGCGAAGGGAACAGACAAGAGACCCAGTACTTC.

Comments on this clonotype: Germline is not matched at one junction end, which may reflect a read error. This chain joins TRBV9 and TRBJ1-2; possibly TRBD1 for D (6 bases). The CDR3 is 14 residues long. Germline values: CDR1 SGDLS, CDR2 YYNGEE. CDR3 in amino acids: CACSAPDRNYGYTF. CDR3 nucleotides: TGTGCCTGCAGCGCCCCGGACAGAAACTATGGCTACACCTTC.